Each of the 26 T cell receptor beta chains below was sequenced from the same sample in a study of blood T cell repertoires in COVID-19. Repertoires were generated with immunoSEQ multiplex PCR, while TCRdb's copy carries only in-frame clones and drops some. The table has some 530,000 clones, 70% to 90% seen once. The sequencing sample was made of peripheral blood. All receptors come from a human donor in a cohort sampled during active COVID-19.

This clone is judged large. V and J are TRBV7-9 and TRBJ2-3, with D possibly TRBD1 on 6 matching bases. The CDR3 consists of 19 residues. Trimming removed 5 bases from V and 3 bases from J, with 27 bases in between. The germline V gene encodes CDR1 SEHNR and CDR2 FQNEAQ (reference sequence). CDR3 in amino acids: CASSPPGLSRGGFTDTQYF. CDR3 sequence (DNA): TGTGCCAGCAGCCCACCGGGCCTCTCGCGAGGGGGTTTTACAGATACGCAGTATTTT.

The sample holds one count of this clone. The rearrangement uses TRBV12-3 or TRBV12-4 and TRBJ1-5; D not certain. Deletions cut 5 bases from V and 9 bases from J, with 8 bases between. This CDR3 spans 11 amino acids. The CDR3 loop reads CASSKNGPQHF. In DNA, the CDR3 is TGTGCCAGCAGTAAAAACGGGCCCCAGCATTTT.

The chain employs TRBV10-1 and TRBJ2-1; 8 nucleotides match TRBD1. This CDR3 is 17 amino acids long. V trimming: 6 bases; J trimming: 4 bases; junction bases outside the gene matches: 14. CDR1 and CDR2 from the germline V gene are WNHNN and SYGVQD (reference sequence). CDR3 residues: CASSDGQGTASYNEQFF. The DNA for the CDR3 is TGCGCCAGCAGCGACGGACAGGGTACCGCTAGTTACAATGAGCAGTTCTTC.

The gene calls are TRBV19 and TRBJ1-1; D not certain. The CDR3 spans 19 residues. CDR1 LNHDA and CDR2 SQIVND come from the germline V gene (reference sequence). V dropped 6 bases and J dropped 6 bases, with 32 bases sitting between them. Here the CDR3 reads CASRSTVPVFPLDSAEAFF. The CDR3 coding sequence is TGTGCCAGTAGAAGCACTGTGCCAGTATTCCCTCTGGACTCGGCTGAAGCTTTCTTT.

This chain connects TRBV7-3 to TRBJ2-1; perhaps TRBD2 as D (5 bases). Between the trimmed V and J ends, which lost 3 bases and 9 bases, there was a span of 12 bases. The CDR3 has 13 residues. CDR1 SGHTA and CDR2 FQGTGA come from the germline V gene. The DNA of the CDR3 is TGTGCCAGCAGCTTCGCCCTCGCGGGTGAGCAGTTCTTC. Translating it yields CASSFALAGEQFF.

This clone was seen a handful of times. V gene TRBV5-4 combines with J gene TRBJ1-2, with 7 bases fitting TRBD1. This CDR3 is built from 14 residues. The V and J ends lost 0 bases and 2 bases, in that order; junction bases with no gene match: 1. Germline V gene sequence: CDR1 SGHNT, CDR2 YYREEE (reference sequence). Written as DNA, the CDR3 is TGTGCCAGCAGCTTGGAGGACAGGAACTATGGCTACACCTTC. It translates to CASSLEDRNYGYTF.

The chain combines TRBV27 with TRBJ1-6, with D maybe TRBD1 (6 bases). V lost 5 bases and J 4 bases, leaving 12 bases between the germline ends. Germline CDR1 reads MNHEY; CDR2 reads SMNVEV (reference sequence). This CDR3 comprises 15 residues. CDR3 DNA: TGTGCCAGCAGTCCCAGGACAGATTATAATTCACCCCTCCACTTT. Translation: CASSPRTDYNSPLHF.

This chain joins TRBV4-1 and TRBJ1-6, with D perhaps TRBD1 (6 bases). This CDR3 is 14 amino acids long. CDR1 and CDR2 (germline): MGHRA, YSYEKL. The V end was cut by 3 bases, the J end by 7 bases, with 10 bases between. CDR3 DNA: TGCGCCAGCAGCCACGGGACACTCAATTCACCCCTCCACTTT. It translates to CASSHGTLNSPLHF.

The chain recombines TRBV19 with TRBJ1-5, with 7 bases aligning to TRBD1. The trim removed 9 bases at V and 2 bases at J, leaving 16 bases unmatched. This CDR3 is built from 17 residues. CDR1 and CDR2 from the germline V gene are LNHDA and SQIVND (reference sequence). The CDR3 region is CASRAGQREVGNQPQHF. The DNA for the CDR3 is TGTGCCAGCCGTGCGGGACAGCGGGAGGTTGGCAATCAGCCCCAGCATTTT. The entire variable domain, with the rest obtained from reference TRBV19 and TRBJ1-5, is as follows: DGGITQSPKYLFRKEGQNVTLSCEQNLNHDAMYWYRQDPGQGLRLIYYSQIVNDFQKGDIAEGYSVSREKKESFPLTVTSAQKNPTAFYLCASRAGQREVGNQPQHFGDGTRLSIL.

This chain joins TRBV28 and TRBJ2-7; 9 bases fit TRBD1. Losses at the gene ends were 4 bases for V and 3 bases for J; bases not matched to a gene: 10. The CDR3 contains 16 residues. Germline V gene lookup returns CDR1 MDHEN and CDR2 SYDVKM. The CDR3 spells CASSSLKRQGGYEQYF. The CDR3 nucleotides read TGTGCCAGCAGTTCCCTCAAAAGACAGGGGGGCTACGAGCAGTACTTC.

This sequence joins TRBV30 and TRBJ2-7; TRBD1 matches at 9 bases. This CDR3 spans 12 amino acids. Trimming removed 1 base from V and 7 bases from J; junction bases left unmatched: 2. The germline CDR1 and CDR2 sequences are GTSNPN and SVGIG (reference sequence). CDR3 amino acids: CAWSGTGEEQYF. In DNA form, the CDR3 reads TGTGCCTGGAGTGGGACAGGGGAAGAGCAGTACTTC.

This chain joins TRBV28 and TRBJ2-4; D is possibly TRBD2 (6 bases). The CDR3 is made up of 13 amino acids. Trimming took off 5 bases at V and 4 bases at J, with 9 bases between the two ends. CDR1 MDHEN and CDR2 SYDVKM come from the germline V gene. This CDR3 is CASSPRGKNIQYF. In DNA form, the CDR3 reads TGTGCCAGCAGTCCCCGGGGGAAAAACATTCAGTACTTC.

The chain uses TRBV4-3 and TRBJ2-4; D gene uncertain. This CDR3 comprises 15 residues. CDR1 LGHNA and CDR2 YSLEER come from the germline V gene. V was shortened by 0 bases and J by 5 bases, with 11 bases between the two germline ends. In DNA form, the CDR3 reads TGCGCCAGCAGCCAAGATCCCCGACATGAAAACATTCAGTACTTC. Amino acid sequence: CASSQDPRHENIQYF.

The rearrangement links TRBV6-5 to TRBJ1-4, with D possibly TRBD1 on 5 matching bases. Deletions cut 8 bases from V and 3 bases from J, with 16 bases between. The germline gives CDR1 MNHEY, CDR2 SVGAGI. CDR3 size: 15 residues. As DNA, the CDR3 is TGTGCCAGCCCTGGGGGGGTAACGGCTAATGAAAAACTGTTTTTT. It is translated as CASPGGVTANEKLFF.

This clone was detected only a few times. The chain is built from TRBV19 and TRBJ1-2; tentative D call: TRBD1 (6 bases). Germline V lookup: CDR1 LNHDA, CDR2 SQIVND (reference sequence). This CDR3 region has 14 residues. V lost 6 bases and J lost 5, with 16 bases in between. In DNA, the CDR3 is TGTGCCAGTAGCACGACAGGTGGGCAGTATGGCTACACCTTC. Protein sequence: CASSTTGGQYGYTF.

V and J are TRBV6-5 and TRBJ2-2, with TRBD2 as a possible D gene (5 bases). V was clipped by 0 bases and J by 11 bases, with 13 bases between them. This CDR3 is built from 14 residues. Germline CDR1 reads MNHEY; CDR2 reads SVGAGI. The CDR3, as DNA: TGTGCCAGCAGTTACTCGAAAAGCGGTGGAGAGCTGTTTTTT. Translated: CASSYSKSGGELFF.

The chain recombines TRBV18 with TRBJ2-7; the match to TRBD1 covers 8 bases. The CDR3 runs to 14 residues. CDR1 KGHSH and CDR2 LQKENI come from the germline V gene. Losses at the gene ends were 3 bases for V and 2 bases for J; bases not matched to a gene: 3. This CDR3 is CASSPDRDPYEQYF. DNA for the CDR3: TGTGCCAGCTCACCGGACAGGGACCCCTACGAGCAGTACTTC.

J is TRBJ1-1 and V is TRBV7-3; 8 bases fit TRBD1. The ends lost 4 bases at V and 5 bases at J; junction bases unmatched: 3. The germline V gene has CDR1 SGHTA and CDR2 FQGTGA. The CDR3 contains 13 residues. CDR3 amino acids: CASSSDRATEAFF. In DNA, the CDR3 is TGTGCCAGCAGCTCGGACAGGGCAACTGAAGCTTTCTTT.

As DNA, the CDR3 is TGTGCCAGCAGCCTAGCGGGAGGATACCAAGAGACCCAGTACTTC. It codes for CASSLAGGYQETQYF. The chain has TRBV3-1 (or the pseudogene TRBV3-2) and TRBJ2-5, with TRBD2 identical over 10 bases. The CDR3 spans 15 residues. Germline V gives CDR1 LGHDT, CDR2 YNNKEL (reference sequence). Unmatched junction bases numbered 2, after V lost 4 bases and J lost 0 bases.

The V and J genes are TRBV11-2 and TRBJ2-1, with a possible D match to TRBD2 (6 bases). The CDR3 contains 16 residues. V dropped 1 base and J dropped 1 base, with 11 bases sitting between them. CDR1 is SGHAT and CDR2 is FQNNGV in the germline V gene. CDR3 bases: TGTGCCAGCAGCTTAGCCGCGGGGCGTTCCTACAATGAGCAGTTCTTC. It specifies CASSLAAGRSYNEQFF.

The V call is TRBV5-4, the J call TRBJ2-1; 8 bases are a match to TRBD2. V dropped 3 bases and J dropped 4; count of bases not matched to a gene: 6. Germline loops: CDR1 SGHNT, CDR2 YYREEE (reference sequence). This CDR3 has 15 residues. As DNA, the CDR3 is TGTGCCAGCAGCTCAAGACTAGCGCCTTACAATGAGCAGTTCTTC. Protein: CASSSRLAPYNEQFF.

The V call is TRBV18, the J call TRBJ2-1; no reliable D call. CDR1 is KGHSH, CDR2 LQKENI, per germline. The CDR3 runs to 15 residues. V lost 0 bases and J lost 5, with 11 bases in between. CDR3 sequence: CASSPPVAADNEQFF. The CDR3 region has the DNA TGTGCCAGCTCACCACCGGTCGCGGCCGACAATGAGCAGTTCTTC.

Turning to this clone: Within the sample, other DNA sequences also encode this same CDR3. The chain links TRBV3-1 (or the pseudogene TRBV3-2) to TRBJ2-3, with TRBD1 matching 8 bases. CDR3 length equals 13 residues. With V trimmed by 6 bases and J by 5 bases, 4 bases remained unmatched. Germline V lookup: CDR1 LGHDT, CDR2 YNNKEL (reference sequence). In DNA form, the CDR3 reads TGTGCCAGCAGTCAGGGGGCTGGAGATACGCAGTATTTT. Its protein product is CASSQGAGDTQYF.

The V and J genes are TRBV7-2 and TRBJ2-1; tentative D call: TRBD2 (6 bases). Trimming took 4 bases from V and 6 from J, leaving 10 bases between them. The germline V gene has CDR1 SGHTA and CDR2 FQGNSA. This CDR3 contains 13 residues. The CDR3 region is CASSYSGTNEQFF. The CDR3 DNA reads as TGTGCCAGCAGCTATAGCGGAACCAATGAGCAGTTCTTC.

The CDR3 sequence is CASSLDSSYNSPLHF. CDR3 nucleotide sequence: TGTGCCAGCAGCTTAGATAGCTCCTATAATTCACCCCTCCACTTT. This chain uses TRBV7-2 with TRBJ1-6; D is ambiguous. Germline V CDR1 and CDR2: SGHTA, FQGNSA. V was cut by 1 base and J by 0 bases, with 4 bases left in between. The CDR3 covers 15 residues.

The chain uses TRBV5-1 and TRBJ2-1; 8 bases agree with TRBD1. The V gene's germline CDR1 is SGHRS and CDR2 YFSETQ. The V gene end was trimmed by 3 bases and the J gene end by 7 bases; junction bases not matched to a gene: 6. The CDR3 is 14 residues long. DNA for the CDR3: TGCGCCAGCAGCTCGGACAGGGTGGGGAATGAGCAGTTCTTC. It encodes CASSSDRVGNEQFF.